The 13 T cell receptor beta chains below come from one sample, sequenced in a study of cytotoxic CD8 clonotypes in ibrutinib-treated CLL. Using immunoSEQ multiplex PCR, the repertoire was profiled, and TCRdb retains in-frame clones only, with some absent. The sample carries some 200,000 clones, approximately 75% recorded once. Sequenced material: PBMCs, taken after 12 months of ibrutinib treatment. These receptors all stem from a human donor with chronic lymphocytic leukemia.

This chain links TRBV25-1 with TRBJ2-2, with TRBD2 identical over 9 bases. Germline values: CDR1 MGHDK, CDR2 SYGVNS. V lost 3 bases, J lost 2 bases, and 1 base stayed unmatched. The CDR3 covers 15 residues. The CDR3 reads CASSDSGGNTGELFF. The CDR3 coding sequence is TGTGCCAGCAGTGATAGCGGGGGCAACACCGGGGAGCTGTTTTTT.

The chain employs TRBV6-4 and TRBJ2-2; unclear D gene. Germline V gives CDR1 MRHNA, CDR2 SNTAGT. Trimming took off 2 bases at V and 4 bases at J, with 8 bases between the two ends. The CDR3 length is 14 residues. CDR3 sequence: CASSDRAATGELFF. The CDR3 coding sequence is TGTGCCAGCAGTGACAGGGCCGCCACCGGGGAGCTGTTTTTT.

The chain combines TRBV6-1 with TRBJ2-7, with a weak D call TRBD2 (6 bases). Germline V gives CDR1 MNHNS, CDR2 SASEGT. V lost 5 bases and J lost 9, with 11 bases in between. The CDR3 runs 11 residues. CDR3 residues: CASSYHGRQYF. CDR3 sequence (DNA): TGTGCCAGCAGTTACCACGGGAGGCAGTACTTC.

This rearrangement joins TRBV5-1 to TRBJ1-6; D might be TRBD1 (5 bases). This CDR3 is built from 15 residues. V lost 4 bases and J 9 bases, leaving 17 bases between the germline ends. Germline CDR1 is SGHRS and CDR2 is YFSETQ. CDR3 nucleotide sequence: TGCGCCAGCAGCGACGGAGCAGGGTTGGGTTCACCCCTCCACTTT. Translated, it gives CASSDGAGLGSPLHF.

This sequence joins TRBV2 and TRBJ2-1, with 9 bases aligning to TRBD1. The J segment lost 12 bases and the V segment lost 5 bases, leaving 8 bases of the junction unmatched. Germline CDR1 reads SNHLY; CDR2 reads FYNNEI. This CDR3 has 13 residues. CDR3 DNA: TGTGCCAGCAGTCTTGCGACAGGGGGACCGCAGTTCTTC. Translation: CASSLATGGPQFF.

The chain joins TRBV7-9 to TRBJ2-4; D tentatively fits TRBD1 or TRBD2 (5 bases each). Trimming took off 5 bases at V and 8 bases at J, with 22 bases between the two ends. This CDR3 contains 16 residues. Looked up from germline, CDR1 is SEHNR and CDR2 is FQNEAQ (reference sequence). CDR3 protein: CASSPPRVGASDIQYF. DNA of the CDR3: TGTGCCAGCAGCCCCCCCCGGGTCGGGGCCTCGGACATTCAGTACTTC.

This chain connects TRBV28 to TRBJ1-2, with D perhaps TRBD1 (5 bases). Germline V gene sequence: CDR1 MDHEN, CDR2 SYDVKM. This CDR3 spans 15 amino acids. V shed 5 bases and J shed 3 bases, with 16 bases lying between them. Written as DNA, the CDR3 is TGTGCCAGCAGTCCGAGGGACCGCTTCTACTATGGCTACACCTTC. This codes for CASSPRDRFYYGYTF.

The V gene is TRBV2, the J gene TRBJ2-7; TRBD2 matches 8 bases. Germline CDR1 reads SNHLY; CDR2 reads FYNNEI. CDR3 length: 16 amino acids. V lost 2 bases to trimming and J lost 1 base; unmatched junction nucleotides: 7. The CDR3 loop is CASSERASGRSYEQYF. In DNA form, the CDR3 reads TGTGCCAGCAGTGAAAGAGCTAGCGGGCGGTCCTACGAGCAGTACTTC.

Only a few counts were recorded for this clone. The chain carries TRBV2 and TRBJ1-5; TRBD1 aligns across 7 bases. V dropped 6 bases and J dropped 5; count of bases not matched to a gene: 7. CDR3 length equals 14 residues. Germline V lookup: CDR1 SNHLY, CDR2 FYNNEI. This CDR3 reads CASSLDRVDQPQHF. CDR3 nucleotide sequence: TGTGCCAGCAGCCTTGACAGGGTCGATCAGCCCCAGCATTTT.

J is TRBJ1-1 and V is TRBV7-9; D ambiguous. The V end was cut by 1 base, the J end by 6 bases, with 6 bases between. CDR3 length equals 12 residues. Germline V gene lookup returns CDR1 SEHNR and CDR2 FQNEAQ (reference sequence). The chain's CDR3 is CASSLEGPEAFF. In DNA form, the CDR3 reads TGTGCCAGCAGCTTAGAAGGTCCTGAAGCTTTCTTT.

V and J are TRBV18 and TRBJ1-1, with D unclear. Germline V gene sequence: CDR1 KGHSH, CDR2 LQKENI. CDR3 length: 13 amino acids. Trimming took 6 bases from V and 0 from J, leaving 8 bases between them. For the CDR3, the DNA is TGTGCCAGCTCCAGCGGGCTGAACACTGAAGCTTTCTTT. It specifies CASSSGLNTEAFF.

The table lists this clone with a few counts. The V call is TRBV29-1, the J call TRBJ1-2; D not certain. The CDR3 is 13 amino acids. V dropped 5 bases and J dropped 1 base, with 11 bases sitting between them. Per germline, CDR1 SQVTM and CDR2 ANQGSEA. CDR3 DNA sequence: TGCAGCGTTTCACACGGGGTTAACTATGGCTACACCTTC. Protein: CSVSHGVNYGYTF.

In nucleotides, the CDR3 is TGTGCCAGCAGGGCTTTGCAAATGAGTGGCTACACCTTC. The encoded protein is CASRALQMSGYTF. The genes are TRBV2 and TRBJ1-2; the D is unclear. Germline CDR1 SNHLY, CDR2 FYNNEI. This CDR3 has 13 residues. Trimming stripped 6 bases from V and 7 bases from J, with 15 bases between.